One and the same sample provided the 22 T cell receptor beta chains below, sequenced in a study of regulatory T cells in long-lasting Graves disease. Both iRepertoire HTBI primers and Arm-PCR of CDR3 regions were used to build the TCR beta libraries. MiXCR was run by TCRdb on the multiplex PCR reads, yielding one entry per CDR3 protein. This sample has about 470,000 distinct CDR3 sequences; more than 20% occur once, and the top ten carry 6.5% to 8%. Time point noted: persistent/refractory GD, antithyroid drugs over 5 years with positive TRAb. From PBMCs, RNA was extracted and then used to make the TCR library. Sequenced material: peripheral blood mononuclear cells (PBMCs), taken when the disease was refractory, from a patient treated with antithyroid drugs. All receptors come from a female donor with Graves disease.

The chain is built from TRBV24-1 and TRBJ2-1; D remains ambiguous. V lost 5 bases and J 6 bases, leaving 13 bases between the germline ends. Per germline, CDR1 KGHDR and CDR2 SFDVKD. There are 14 residues in the CDR3. The CDR3 coding sequence is TGTGCCACCAGTGGGCAGGTTCTGGGCAATGAGCAGTTCTTC. Translated: CATSGQVLGNEQFF.

The chain has TRBV30 and TRBJ2-1, with D perhaps given as TRBD1 or TRBD2 (5 bases each). V lost 5 bases, J lost 4 bases, and 15 bases lay in between. CDR1 and CDR2 (germline): GTSNPN, SVGIG (reference sequence). CDR3 length: 14 residues. DNA of the CDR3: TGTGCCTGGGAGTTAGGGACGGTATACAATGAGCAGTTCTTC. As protein: CAWELGTVYNEQFF.

This clonotype occurred many times. The rearrangement uses TRBV28 and TRBJ1-2; TRBD1 is a possible D gene (5 bases). The CDR3 has 11 amino acids. The V end lost 11 bases, the J end lost 2 bases, and 9 bases lay between the germline ends. Germline lookup yields CDR1 MDHEN and CDR2 SYDVKM. CDR3 sequence: CAARGNYGYTF. The DNA for the CDR3 is TGTGCCGCTAGGGGAAACTATGGCTACACCTTC.

There are a few counts of this clonotype. CDR3 region: CARDRDRDNEKLFF. The CDR3 nucleotides read TGTGCCAGGGACCGAGACAGGGATAATGAAAAACTGTTTTTT. J is TRBJ1-4 and V is TRBV6-1; 7 nucleotides line up with TRBD1. Germline V CDR1 and CDR2: MNHNS, SASEGT. The CDR3 totals 14 residues. V gave up 9 bases and J gave up 4 bases; unmatched junction bases: 8.

This clonotype was detected only a few times. V and J are TRBV20-1 and TRBJ1-5; the D is unclear. The V gene's germline CDR1 is DFQATT and CDR2 SNEGSKA (reference sequence). This CDR3 is built from 13 residues. V gave up 3 bases and J gave up 7 bases, with 13 bases separating them. The DNA for the CDR3 is TGCAGTGCTAGTGGCCCAGGTCGCCAGCCCCAGCATTTT. Protein: CSASGPGRQPQHF.

In this sample, this clonotype turned up many times. For the CDR3, the DNA is TGTGCCAGCAGTTATAGCGGGAGCTTGGGAGACGAGCAGTACTTC. It yields the protein CASSYSGSLGDEQYF. The chain uses TRBV27 and TRBJ2-7, with 9 bases that match TRBD2. CDR1 and CDR2 from the germline V gene are MNHEY and SMNVEV (reference sequence). Unmatched junction bases numbered 9, after V lost 4 bases and J lost 5 bases. The length of the CDR3 is 15 residues.

Regarding this clonotype: A single base is all that separates this from a far larger clone, so a read error is likely. No conserved phenylalanine or tryptophan is present at the end of the CDR3, so a read error is the likely explanation. The chain carries TRBV6-2 or TRBV6-3 and TRBJ2-1; D is undetermined. V was shortened by 5 bases and J by 0 bases, with 11 bases between the two germline ends. CDR1 MNHEY and CDR2 SVGEGT come from the germline V gene. This CDR3 has 15 residues. The CDR3 region is CASSDTGGSYNEQFC. The CDR3 DNA reads TGTGCCAGCAGTGACACGGGTGGCTCCTACAATGAGCAGTTCTGC.

This clonotype was picked up a small number of times. This chain joins TRBV3-1 and TRBJ2-7, with D uncertain. The CDR3 extends over 15 amino acids. V was clipped by 2 bases and J by 5 bases, with 16 bases between them. Germline assignment: CDR1 LGHDT and CDR2 YNNKEL (reference sequence). The CDR3 region is CASSQSPGPPNEQYF. The CDR3 DNA reads TGTGCCAGCAGCCAATCGCCGGGTCCTCCCAACGAGCAGTACTTC.

J is TRBJ2-7 and V is TRBV4-1; D remains unclear. Looked up from germline, CDR1 is MGHRA and CDR2 is YSYEKL. The CDR3 extends over 16 amino acids. The V end lost 0 bases, the J end lost 0 bases, and 12 bases lay between the germline ends. CDR3: CASSQEPGPSSYEQYF. DNA of the CDR3: TGCGCCAGCAGCCAAGAACCAGGCCCGAGCTCCTACGAGCAGTACTTC.

This clonotype occurred many times. The chain joins TRBV11-3 to TRBJ2-2; 7 bases fit TRBD2. The CDR3 covers 15 residues. With V trimmed by 5 bases and J by 7 bases, 10 bases remained unmatched. Per the germline V gene, CDR1 is SGHNT and CDR2 is YENEEA. DNA for the CDR3: TGTGCCAGCAGCCCTTGGGGGGGGTCATACGGGGAGCTGTTTTTT. Translation gives CASSPWGGSYGELFF.

Notes on this clonotype: The CDR3 ends on some other residue instead of the conserved phenylalanine or tryptophan, so this is likely a read error. The CDR3 is CAWRKGGNTGELFL. CDR3 nucleotides: TGTGCCTGGAGAAAGGGGGGGAACACCGGGGAGCTGTTTCTT. This chain uses TRBV30 with TRBJ2-2; D may be TRBD1 or TRBD2 (6 bases each). The CDR3 is 14 residues long. The V and J ends lost 3 bases and 1 base respectively, with 9 bases between them. Germline values: CDR1 GTSNPN, CDR2 SVGIG (reference sequence).

This rearrangement joins TRBV9 to TRBJ2-1, with 12 bases matching TRBD2. Germline V lookup: CDR1 SGDLS, CDR2 YYNGEE. The CDR3 covers 19 residues. The J segment lost 6 bases and the V segment lost 0 bases, leaving 13 bases of the junction unmatched. CDR3 sequence: CASSVEASGRAFVSNEQFF. CDR3 nucleotide sequence: TGTGCCAGCAGCGTAGAGGCTAGCGGGAGGGCCTTCGTTAGCAATGAGCAGTTCTTC.

This clonotype was recorded many times. The rearrangement links TRBV2 to TRBJ1-1; TRBD1 is a possible D gene (5 bases). The CDR3 has 14 amino acids. Germline CDR1 reads SNHLY; CDR2 reads FYNNEI. The ends were cut back, 4 bases at V and 2 bases at J, with 11 bases in the middle. As DNA, the CDR3 is TGTGCCAGCAGTGCGCAGGGCCCAAACACTGAAGCTTTCTTT. Translation gives CASSAQGPNTEAFF.

The rearrangement uses TRBV3-1 and TRBJ2-7, with TRBD1 matching 8 bases. The V segment lost 5 bases and the J segment 2 bases; nucleotides outside the gene matches: 5. This CDR3 comprises 14 residues. Germline V CDR1 and CDR2: LGHDT, YNNKEL (reference sequence). This CDR3 is CASSKQGGTYEQYF. DNA for the CDR3: TGTGCCAGCAGCAAACAGGGGGGAACCTACGAGCAGTACTTC.

There are a few counts of this clonotype. The chain uses TRBV5-6 and TRBJ1-2; TRBD1 agrees at 7 bases. Germline V gives CDR1 SGHDT, CDR2 YYEEEE. The CDR3 spans 14 residues. After removal of 4 bases from V and 4 bases from J, the junction contained 7 bases not matched to a gene. Here the CDR3 DNA reads TGTGCCAGCAGCCCCGGGACAGTATCCTATGGCTACACCTTC. Translation: CASSPGTVSYGYTF.

The V call is TRBV18, the J call TRBJ2-5, with D possibly matching TRBD2 (6 bases). CDR1 and CDR2 (germline): KGHSH, LQKENI. The V and J ends lost 2 bases and 7 bases respectively, with 17 bases between them. The CDR3 is 15 residues long. This chain's CDR3 is CASSPTGTPAGTQYF. The DNA of the CDR3 is TGTGCCAGCTCACCAACCGGGACTCCTGCCGGGACCCAGTACTTC.

On this clonotype: A far larger clone is one nucleotide away, so this likely arose from a read error. The chain carries TRBV20-1 and TRBJ2-1; D not certain. The ends were cut back, 0 bases at V and 10 bases at J, with 10 bases in the middle. Germline CDR1 reads DFQATT; CDR2 reads SNEGSKA (reference sequence). The CDR3 runs 12 residues. Written as DNA, the CDR3 is TGCAGTGCTAGAGACTATTCCTACGAGCAGTTCTTC. It specifies CSARDYSYEQFF.

This clonotype was picked up a small number of times. The gene calls are TRBV20-1 and TRBJ2-5; D not certain. The CDR3 is 12 residues long. The V end lost 7 bases, the J end lost 0 bases, and 9 bases lay between the germline ends. CDR1 DFQATT and CDR2 SNEGSKA come from the germline V gene (reference sequence). CDR3 region: CSGSNYQETQYF. The DNA of the CDR3 is TGCAGTGGTAGCAACTACCAAGAGACCCAGTACTTC.

V is TRBV5-1 and J is TRBJ2-1; D unresolved. V lost 5 bases, J lost 7 bases, and 13 bases lay in between. Germline lookup yields CDR1 SGHRS and CDR2 YFSETQ. The CDR3 extends over 13 amino acids. The CDR3: CASSHGLSNEQFF. For the CDR3, the DNA is TGCGCCAGCAGTCACGGTCTCTCTAATGAGCAGTTCTTC.

Written as DNA, the CDR3 is TGCAGTGCTAGAGATTATGCGCGCGTGAACACCGGGGAGCTGTTTTTT. This translates into CSARDYARVNTGELFF. The chain links TRBV20-1 to TRBJ2-2; no clear D. Germline CDR1 reads DFQATT; CDR2 reads SNEGSKA (reference sequence). The length of the CDR3 is 16 residues. V lost 0 bases to trimming and J lost 1 base, with 12 bases between them.

This CDR3 is CASSVGGDNTEAFF. The CDR3 DNA is TGTGCCAGCAGCGTAGGGGGGGATAACACTGAAGCTTTCTTT. The chain has TRBV9 and TRBJ1-1; weak D call: TRBD1 (5 bases). The CDR3 is 14 amino acids. Germline-derived CDR1 and CDR2 are SGDLS and YYNGEE. V gave up 0 bases and J gave up 2 bases, with 8 bases separating them.

This clonotype was detected many times. The CDR3 loop reads CSVEESAFSYEQYF. In DNA form, the CDR3 reads TGCAGCGTGGAGGAAAGCGCATTCTCCTACGAGCAGTACTTC. The V and J genes are TRBV29-1 and TRBJ2-7; TRBD2 might be the D (5 bases). The CDR3 extends over 14 amino acids. Germline V lookup: CDR1 SQVTM, CDR2 ANQGSEA. V was shortened by 6 bases and J by 0 bases, with 15 bases between the two germline ends.